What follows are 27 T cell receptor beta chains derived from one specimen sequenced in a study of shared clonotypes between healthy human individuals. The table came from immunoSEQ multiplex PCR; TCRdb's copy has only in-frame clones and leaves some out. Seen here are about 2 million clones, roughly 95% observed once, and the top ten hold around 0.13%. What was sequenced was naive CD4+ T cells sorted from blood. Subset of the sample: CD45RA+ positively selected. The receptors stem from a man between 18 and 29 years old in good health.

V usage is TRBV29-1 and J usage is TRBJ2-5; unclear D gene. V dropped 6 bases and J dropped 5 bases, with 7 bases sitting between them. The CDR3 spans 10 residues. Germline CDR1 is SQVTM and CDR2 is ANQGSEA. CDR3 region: CSVAWETQYF. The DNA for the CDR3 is TGCAGCGTGGCTTGGGAGACCCAGTACTTC.

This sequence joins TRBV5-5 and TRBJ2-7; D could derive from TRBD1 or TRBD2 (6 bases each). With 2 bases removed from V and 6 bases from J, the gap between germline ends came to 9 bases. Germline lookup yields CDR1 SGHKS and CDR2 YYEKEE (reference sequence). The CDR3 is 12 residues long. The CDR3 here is CASSFSGAEQYF. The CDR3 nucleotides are TGTGCCAGCAGCTTCTCGGGGGCCGAGCAGTACTTC.

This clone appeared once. CDR3 residues: CASSQPARSSYGYTF. The CDR3 DNA reads TGTGCCAGCAGTCAACCGGCCCGAAGCAGCTATGGCTACACCTTC. The chain has TRBV28 and TRBJ1-2; D is unresolved. This CDR3 has 15 residues. Per the germline V gene, CDR1 is MDHEN and CDR2 is SYDVKM. Trimming shortened V by 5 bases and J by 4 bases, and 17 bases separated the two germline ends.

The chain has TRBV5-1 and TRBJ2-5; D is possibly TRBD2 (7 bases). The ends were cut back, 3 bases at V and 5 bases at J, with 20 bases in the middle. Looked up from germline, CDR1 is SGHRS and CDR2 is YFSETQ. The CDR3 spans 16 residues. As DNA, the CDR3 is TGCGCCAGCAGCTCCGGAGGGGGGACTATCGTGGAGACCCAGTACTTC. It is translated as CASSSGGGTIVETQYF.

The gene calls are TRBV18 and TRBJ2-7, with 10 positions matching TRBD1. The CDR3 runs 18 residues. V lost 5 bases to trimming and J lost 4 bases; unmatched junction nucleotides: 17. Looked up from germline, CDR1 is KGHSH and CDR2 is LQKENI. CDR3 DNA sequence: TGTGCCAGCTCATACCTCAGAGGGGGACAGGGGTTTTCGTACGAGCAGTACTTC. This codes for CASSYLRGGQGFSYEQYF.

The CDR3 protein is CASRRAGNYGYTF. The CDR3 coding sequence is TGTGCCAGCAGGAGAGCAGGGAACTATGGCTACACCTTC. This rearrangement joins TRBV28 to TRBJ1-2; a possible D gene is TRBD1 (5 bases). V lost 6 bases, J lost 2 bases, and 10 bases lay in between. Per the germline V gene, CDR1 is MDHEN and CDR2 is SYDVKM. The CDR3 loop spans 13 amino acids.

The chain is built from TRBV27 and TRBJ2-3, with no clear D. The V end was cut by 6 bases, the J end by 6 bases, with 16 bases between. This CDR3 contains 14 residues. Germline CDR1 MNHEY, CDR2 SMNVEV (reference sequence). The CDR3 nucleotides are TGTGCCAGCAGCCCACCCCCCATTAGGGATACGCAGTATTTT. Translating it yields CASSPPPIRDTQYF.

CDR3 amino acids: CASRISGTDTQYF. The CDR3 DNA reads as TGTGCCAGCAGGATTTCAGGAACAGATACGCAGTATTTT. The chain recombines TRBV11-2 with TRBJ2-3; D gene uncertain. CDR3 length: 13 amino acids. Germline assignment: CDR1 SGHAT and CDR2 FQNNGV. Trimming took 6 bases from V and 3 from J, leaving 10 bases between them.

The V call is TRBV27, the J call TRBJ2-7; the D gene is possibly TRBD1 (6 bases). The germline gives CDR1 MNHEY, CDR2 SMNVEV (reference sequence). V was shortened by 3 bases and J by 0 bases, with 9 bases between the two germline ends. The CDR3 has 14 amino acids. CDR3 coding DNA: TGTGCCAGCAGTTTTAGCAGGGGCTCCTACGAGCAGTACTTC. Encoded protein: CASSFSRGSYEQYF.

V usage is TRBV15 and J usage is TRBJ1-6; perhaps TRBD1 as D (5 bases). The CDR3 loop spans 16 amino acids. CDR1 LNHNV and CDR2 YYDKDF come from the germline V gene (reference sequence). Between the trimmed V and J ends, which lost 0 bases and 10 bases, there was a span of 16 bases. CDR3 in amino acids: CATSRERGRVNSPLHF. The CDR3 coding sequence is TGTGCCACCAGCAGAGAGCGTGGCAGGGTAAACTCACCCCTCCACTTT.

Written as DNA, the CDR3 is TGTGCCAGCAGCCAGGGACTAGCGGGATACGAGACCCAGTACTTC. Its translation: CASSQGLAGYETQYF. The chain carries TRBV7-9 and TRBJ2-5; TRBD2 aligns across 13 bases. The junction had 5 bases not matched to a gene; V was cut back by 5 bases and J by 5 bases. The CDR3 has 15 amino acids. CDR1 SEHNR and CDR2 FQNEAQ come from the germline V gene (reference sequence).

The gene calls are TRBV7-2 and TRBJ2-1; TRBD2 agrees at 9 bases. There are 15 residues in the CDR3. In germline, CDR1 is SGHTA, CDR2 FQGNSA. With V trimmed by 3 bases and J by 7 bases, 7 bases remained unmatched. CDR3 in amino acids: CASSFRVAGVNEQFF. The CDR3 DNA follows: TGTGCCAGCAGCTTCAGGGTAGCGGGAGTGAATGAGCAGTTCTTC.

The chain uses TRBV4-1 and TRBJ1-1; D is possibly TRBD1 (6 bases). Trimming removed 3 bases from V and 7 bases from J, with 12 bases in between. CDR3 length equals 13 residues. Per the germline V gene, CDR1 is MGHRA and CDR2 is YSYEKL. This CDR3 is CASSHPDRLEAFF. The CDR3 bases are TGCGCCAGCAGCCACCCCGACAGGCTTGAAGCTTTCTTT.

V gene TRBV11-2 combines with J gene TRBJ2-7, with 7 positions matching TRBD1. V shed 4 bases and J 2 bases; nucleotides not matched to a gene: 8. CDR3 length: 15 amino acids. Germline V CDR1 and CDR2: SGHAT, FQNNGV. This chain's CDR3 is CASSSPRQGTYEQYF. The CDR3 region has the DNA TGTGCCAGCAGCTCCCCCCGACAGGGTACCTACGAGCAGTACTTC.

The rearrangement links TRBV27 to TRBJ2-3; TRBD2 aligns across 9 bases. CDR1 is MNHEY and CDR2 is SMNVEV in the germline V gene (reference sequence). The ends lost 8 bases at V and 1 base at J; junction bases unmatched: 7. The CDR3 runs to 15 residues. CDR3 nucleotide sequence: TGTGCCAGCTTTGCCGCGGGAGGGGGCACAGATACGCAGTATTTT. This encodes CASFAAGGGTDTQYF.

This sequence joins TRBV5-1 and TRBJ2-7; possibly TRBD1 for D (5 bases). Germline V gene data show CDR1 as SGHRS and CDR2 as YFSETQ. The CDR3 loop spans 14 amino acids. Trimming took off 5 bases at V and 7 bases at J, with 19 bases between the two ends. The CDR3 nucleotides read TGCGCCAGCAGTGAGGACACTTCCGCTGGGGAGCAGTACTTC. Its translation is CASSEDTSAGEQYF. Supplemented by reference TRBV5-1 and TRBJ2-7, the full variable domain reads KAGVTQTPRYLIKTRGQQVTLSCSPISGHRSVSWYQQTPGQGLQFLFEYFSETQRNKGNFPGRFSGRQFSNSRSEMNVSTLELGDSALYLCASSEDTSAGEQYFGPGTRLTVT.

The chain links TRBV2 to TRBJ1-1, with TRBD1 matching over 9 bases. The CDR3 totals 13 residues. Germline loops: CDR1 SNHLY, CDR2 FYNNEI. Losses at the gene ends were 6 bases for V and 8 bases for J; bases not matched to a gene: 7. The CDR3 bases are TGTGCCAGCAGCTACGGACAGGGGTGGGAAGCTTTCTTT. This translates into CASSYGQGWEAFF.

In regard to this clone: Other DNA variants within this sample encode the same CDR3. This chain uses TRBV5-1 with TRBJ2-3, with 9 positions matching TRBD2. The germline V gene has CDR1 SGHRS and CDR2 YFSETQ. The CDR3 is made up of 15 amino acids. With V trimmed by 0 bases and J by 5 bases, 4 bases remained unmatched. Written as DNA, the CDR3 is TGCGCCAGCAGCTTGGAGCGGGGGGCGGGAGATACGCAGTATTTT. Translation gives CASSLERGAGDTQYF.

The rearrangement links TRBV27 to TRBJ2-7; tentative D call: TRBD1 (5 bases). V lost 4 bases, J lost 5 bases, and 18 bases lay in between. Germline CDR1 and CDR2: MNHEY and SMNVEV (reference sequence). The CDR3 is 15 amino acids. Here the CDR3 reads CASSSLEQAKDEQYF. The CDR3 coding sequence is TGTGCCAGCAGTTCTTTAGAACAGGCAAAGGACGAGCAGTACTTC.

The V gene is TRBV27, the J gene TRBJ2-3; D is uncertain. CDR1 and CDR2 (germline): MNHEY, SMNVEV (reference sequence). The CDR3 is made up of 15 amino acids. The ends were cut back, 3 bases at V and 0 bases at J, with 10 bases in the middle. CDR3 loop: CASSLGWSSTDTQYF. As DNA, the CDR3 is TGTGCCAGCAGTTTGGGGTGGTCGAGCACAGATACGCAGTATTTT.

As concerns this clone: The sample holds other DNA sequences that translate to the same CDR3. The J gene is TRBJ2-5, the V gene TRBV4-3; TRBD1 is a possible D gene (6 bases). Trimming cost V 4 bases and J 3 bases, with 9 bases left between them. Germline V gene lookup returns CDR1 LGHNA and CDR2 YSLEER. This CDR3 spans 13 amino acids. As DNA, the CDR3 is TGCGCCAGCAGCCCCACAGGGAAAGAGACCCAGTACTTC. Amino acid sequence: CASSPTGKETQYF.

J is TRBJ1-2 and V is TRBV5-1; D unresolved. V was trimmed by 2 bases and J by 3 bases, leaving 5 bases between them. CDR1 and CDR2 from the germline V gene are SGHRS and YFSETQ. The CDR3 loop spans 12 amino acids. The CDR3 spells CASSFEDYGYTF. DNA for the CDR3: TGCGCCAGCAGCTTCGAGGACTATGGCTACACCTTC.

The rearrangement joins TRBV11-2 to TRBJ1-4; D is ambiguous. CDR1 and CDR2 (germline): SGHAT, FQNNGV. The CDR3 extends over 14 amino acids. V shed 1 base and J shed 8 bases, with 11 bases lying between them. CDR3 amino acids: CASSLGGSREKLFF. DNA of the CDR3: TGTGCCAGCAGCTTAGGCGGGTCCCGCGAAAAACTGTTTTTT.

CDR3 loop: CASSYSIWEDTQYF. CDR3 bases: TGTGCCAGCAGTTACTCGATATGGGAGGATACGCAGTATTTT. The gene calls are TRBV6-5 and TRBJ2-3; D might be TRBD2 (5 bases). Trimming took off 0 bases at V and 6 bases at J, with 10 bases between the two ends. The length of the CDR3 is 14 residues. CDR1 is MNHEY and CDR2 is SVGAGI in the germline V gene.

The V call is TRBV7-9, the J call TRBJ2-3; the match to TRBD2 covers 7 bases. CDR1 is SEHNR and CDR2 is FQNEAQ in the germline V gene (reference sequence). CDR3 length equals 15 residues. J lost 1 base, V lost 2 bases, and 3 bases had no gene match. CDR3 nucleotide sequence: TGTGCCAGCAGCTTATCCCTAGCGGGCACAGATACGCAGTATTTT. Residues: CASSLSLAGTDTQYF.

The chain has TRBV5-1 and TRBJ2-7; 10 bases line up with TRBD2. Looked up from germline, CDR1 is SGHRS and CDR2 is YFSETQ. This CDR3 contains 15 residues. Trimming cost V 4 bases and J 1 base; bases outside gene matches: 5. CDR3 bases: TGCGCCAGCAGCGCCGGACTAGCGGATTCCTACGAGCAGTACTTC. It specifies CASSAGLADSYEQYF.

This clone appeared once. Here the CDR3 DNA reads TGTGCCAGCAGCTTGGATCACTCTGGAAACACCATATATTTT. Protein: CASSLDHSGNTIYF. The chain links TRBV5-4 to TRBJ1-3; D call uncertain. V was trimmed by 0 bases and J by 0 bases, leaving 4 bases between them. This CDR3 has 14 residues. From germline, CDR1 is SGHNT and CDR2 YYREEE (reference sequence).